The entry that follows covers one TCR beta chain sequence. Its specificity is unknown. The data stem from a study of CD8+CD57+ T cells in acquired aplastic anemia. Turning to the study itself: When averaged, DNA from sorted CD4+ and CD8+ cells came to approximately 3.2 ug. Study results and caveats: Found in both controls and patients were 25 to 35 CD8+ CDR3 sequences.

Profiles of TCR beta VDJ and CDR3 were generated from a genomic DNA template. TCRdb called the reads again in MiXCR, with one record for every CDR3 protein. Of 150,000 to 200,000 distinct CDR3 sequences in the sample, roughly 43% are singletons; the top ten hold approximately 3%. Patients included in sequencing had previously demonstrated CD8+CD57+ cell expansion by flow cytometry. CDR3 size: 15 residues. The germline V and J ends were trimmed by 1 base and 6 bases, with 12 bases remaining between them. Looked up from germline, CDR1 is SNHLY and CDR2 is FYNNEI. This receptor was obtained from a human donor with aplastic anemia. The specimen was sorted CD4+, CD8+, or CD8+CD57+ T cells (not recorded which) from PBMCs. This chain joins TRBV2 and TRBJ2-2; tentative D call: TRBD1 (5 bases). The CDR3 DNA reads TGTGCCAGCAGTGAAGAGGGGAACCGAGCCGGGGAGCTGTTTTTT. This sequence encodes CASSEEGNRAGELFF. The variable domain in full, completed from reference TRBV2 and TRBJ2-2, reads EPEVTQTPSHQVTQMGQEVILRCVPISNHLYFYWYRQILGQKVEFLVSFYNNEISEKSEIFDDQFSVERPDGSNFTLKIRSTKLEDSAMYFCASSEEGNRAGELFFGEGSRLTVL.